One and the same sample provided the 22 T cell receptor beta chains below, sequenced in a study of PD-1 blockade in classical Hodgkin lymphoma. Sequencing used immunoSEQ multiplex PCR; TCRdb keeps in-frame clones, though not all of them. This sample has fewer than 90,000 clones, with approximately 91% found just once. Every single patient, without exception, relapsed after autologous stem cell transplantation, and brentuximab vedotin exposure varied. Here the sequenced sample was peripheral blood mononuclear cells (PBMCs), taken at baseline. Receptors originate from a human donor with classical Hodgkin lymphoma.

The rearrangement links TRBV10-2 to TRBJ1-1; 10 nucleotides align to TRBD1. This CDR3 has 15 amino acids. Trimming at V came to 5 bases and at J to 1 base, leaving 4 bases not matched to a gene. Germline CDR1 and CDR2: WSHSY and SAAADI. The CDR3 is CASSRDRGTNTEAFF. CDR3 DNA sequence: TGCGCCAGCAGTAGGGACAGGGGAACGAACACTGAAGCTTTCTTT.

The V and J genes are TRBV2 and TRBJ1-4; D unresolved. V was trimmed by 8 bases and J by 3 bases, leaving 7 bases between them. Germline V gene sequence: CDR1 SNHLY, CDR2 FYNNEI. This CDR3 spans 12 amino acids. In DNA, the CDR3 is TGTGCCAGCTCCCGGGCTAATGAAAAACTGTTTTTT. This codes for CASSRANEKLFF. The variable domain in full, completed from reference TRBV2 and TRBJ1-4, reads EPEVTQTPSHQVTQMGQEVILRCVPISNHLYFYWYRQILGQKVEFLVSFYNNEISEKSEIFDDQFSVERPDGSNFTLKIRSTKLEDSAMYFCASSRANEKLFFGSGTQLSVL.

The rearrangement uses TRBV29-1 and TRBJ2-5; D perhaps matches TRBD2 (6 bases). The CDR3 totals 12 residues. Per the germline V gene, CDR1 is SQVTM and CDR2 is ANQGSEA. The V end lost 5 bases, the J end lost 5 bases, and 12 bases lay between the germline ends. CDR3: CSVRRLEETQYF. DNA of the CDR3: TGCAGCGTTCGTCGACTAGAGGAGACCCAGTACTTC.

Here the CDR3 DNA reads TGTGCCAGCAGCTTGGGGGGCTCTGGGGCCAACGTCCTGACTTTC. Protein product: CASSLGGSGANVLTF. The chain joins TRBV11-3 to TRBJ2-6; the D gene is possibly TRBD2 (6 bases). The CDR3 sequence is 15 residues long. Trimming took 3 bases from V and 0 from J, leaving 6 bases between them. Per germline, CDR1 SGHNT and CDR2 YENEEA. Looking up the rest from reference TRBV11-3 and TRBJ2-6 gives the full variable domain: EAGVVQSPRYKIIEKKQPVAFWCNPISGHNTLYWYLQNLGQGPELLIRYENEEAVDDSQLPKDRFSAERLKGVDSTLKIQPAELGDSAVYLCASSLGGSGANVLTFGAGSRLTVL.

The CDR3 DNA is TGTGCCTGGAGTTGGAGAGGGACCCATCAGCCCCAGCATTTT. Translated, it gives CAWSWRGTHQPQHF. The gene calls are TRBV30 and TRBJ1-5; D might be TRBD1 (5 bases). CDR1 and CDR2 (germline): GTSNPN, SVGIG (reference sequence). The germline V and J ends were trimmed by 2 bases and 5 bases, with 13 bases remaining between them. The CDR3 has 14 amino acids.

This sequence joins TRBV28 and TRBJ1-3; D not resolved. The CDR3 length is 14 residues. Germline assignment: CDR1 MDHEN and CDR2 SYDVKM. The V end was cut by 7 bases, the J end by 4 bases, with 14 bases between. CDR3 protein: CASILGRLGNTIYF. The CDR3 coding sequence is TGTGCCAGCATCCTAGGGAGGCTCGGAAACACCATATATTTT.

The chain links TRBV6-6 to TRBJ2-3, with TRBD2 matching over 8 bases. The CDR3 spans 16 residues. CDR1 and CDR2 (germline): MNHNY, SVGAGI (reference sequence). V shed 5 bases and J 2 bases; nucleotides not matched to a gene: 9. Here the CDR3 reads CASSLGTRPLTDTQYF. CDR3 bases: TGTGCCAGCAGTCTCGGGACTAGGCCCCTCACAGATACGCAGTATTTT.

The chain links TRBV6-1 to TRBJ2-7; the match to TRBD2 covers 12 bases. Germline CDR1 MNHNS, CDR2 SASEGT. V shed 5 bases and J 3 bases; nucleotides not matched to a gene: 5. CDR3 length equals 15 residues. The CDR3 loop is CASSITSGRNYEQYF. For the CDR3, the DNA is TGTGCCAGCAGTATAACTAGCGGGAGGAACTACGAGCAGTACTTC.

Comments on this clone: The sample contains more than one DNA sequence encoding this CDR3. This sequence joins TRBV29-1 and TRBJ1-1; no definite D call. The CDR3 sequence is 12 residues long. The germline CDR1 and CDR2 sequences are SQVTM and ANQGSEA. Trimming cost V 7 bases and J 2 bases, with 11 bases left between them. CDR3 bases: TGCAGCGGAGGTCAAGGTAACACTGAAGCTTTCTTT. It codes for CSGGQGNTEAFF.

The gene calls are TRBV5-1 and TRBJ2-5; 7 nucleotides match TRBD2. The CDR3 length is 15 residues. Trimming took 1 base from V and 0 from J; bases not matched to a gene: 3. Germline V gene data show CDR1 as SGHRS and CDR2 as YFSETQ. The CDR3 is CASSLTGRDQETQYF. CDR3 bases: TGCGCCAGCAGCTTGACGGGGAGGGACCAAGAGACCCAGTACTTC.

This chain joins TRBV15 and TRBJ2-6; no clear D. Germline V gene sequence: CDR1 LNHNV, CDR2 YYDKDF (reference sequence). Between the trimmed V and J ends, which lost 6 bases and 2 bases, there was a span of 23 bases. CDR3 size: 19 residues. The CDR3 bases are TGTGCCACCAGTGGTTTGACAAGCCCTTGGTTAGCTGGGGCCAACGTCCTGACTTTC. Protein: CATSGLTSPWLAGANVLTF.

V usage is TRBV14 and J usage is TRBJ2-7; 7 nucleotides line up with TRBD2. The CDR3 consists of 16 residues. Looked up from germline, CDR1 is SGHDN and CDR2 is FVKESK. V trimming: 4 bases; J trimming: 5 bases; junction bases outside the gene matches: 14. As DNA, the CDR3 is TGTGCCAGCAGCCCAATAGGGGAGGGCAGCTATCACGAGCAGTACTTC. This sequence encodes CASSPIGEGSYHEQYF.

V is TRBV10-3 and J is TRBJ1-2, with D unclear. The germline CDR1 and CDR2 sequences are ENHRY and SYGVKD. There are 16 residues in the CDR3. Trimming left V 0 bases short and J 4 bases short, with 15 bases between. CDR3 protein: CAISESGGRSGYGYTF. The CDR3 DNA follows: TGTGCCATCAGTGAGTCTGGAGGGCGGAGTGGCTATGGCTACACCTTC.

The chain joins TRBV5-1 to TRBJ1-1, with a tentative D call TRBD1 (5 bases). CDR1 SGHRS and CDR2 YFSETQ come from the germline V gene. Between the trimmed V and J ends, which lost 2 bases and 2 bases, there was a span of 7 bases. This CDR3 region has 13 residues. CDR3 sequence: CASSFTGNTEAFF. In nucleotides, the CDR3 is TGCGCCAGCAGCTTCACAGGAAACACTGAAGCTTTCTTT.

The chain links TRBV9 to TRBJ2-5; D is unclear. From germline, CDR1 is SGDLS and CDR2 YYNGEE. The length of the CDR3 is 14 residues. Trimming cost V 5 bases and J 5 bases, with 16 bases left between them. The CDR3 protein is CASSLTPQGETQYF. DNA for the CDR3: TGTGCCAGCAGTCTGACTCCTCAAGGGGAGACCCAGTACTTC.

V usage is TRBV6-1 and J usage is TRBJ2-3; 7 nucleotides line up with TRBD1. The CDR3 has 15 amino acids. Per the germline V gene, CDR1 is MNHNS and CDR2 is SASEGT. Trimming cost V 6 bases and J 2 bases; bases outside gene matches: 8. The CDR3 region has the DNA TGTGCCAGCAGCCAATGGGGACAGTCCACAGATACGCAGTATTTT. This sequence encodes CASSQWGQSTDTQYF.

This chain uses TRBV9 with TRBJ2-3; D unclear. The V and J ends lost 0 bases and 2 bases respectively, with 7 bases between them. The germline V gene has CDR1 SGDLS and CDR2 YYNGEE. This CDR3 spans 14 amino acids. The CDR3 nucleotides read TGTGCCAGCAGCGTAGATTCTATCACAGATACGCAGTATTTT. Translation: CASSVDSITDTQYF.

The chain is built from TRBV25-1 and TRBJ1-1; no reliable D call. Trimming cost V 5 bases and J 3 bases, with 10 bases left between them. This CDR3 comprises 13 residues. CDR1 is MGHDK and CDR2 is SYGVNS in the germline V gene. The CDR3 protein is CASSPIYDTEAFF. The CDR3 nucleotides are TGTGCCAGCAGTCCCATCTATGACACTGAAGCTTTCTTT.

The V gene is TRBV7-2, the J gene TRBJ2-2; a weak D match, TRBD2 (7 bases). The germline V gene has CDR1 SGHTA and CDR2 FQGNSA. This CDR3 is built from 16 residues. V was pared by 3 bases and J by 4 bases, with 15 bases between. CDR3 sequence: CASSLGGPAVTGELFF. The CDR3 coding sequence is TGTGCCAGCAGCTTGGGGGGGCCGGCCGTCACCGGGGAGCTGTTTTTT.

The chain carries TRBV27 and TRBJ1-1; 9 positions agree with TRBD1. Germline assignment: CDR1 MNHEY and CDR2 SMNVEV (reference sequence). This CDR3 comprises 16 residues. The J segment lost 8 bases and the V segment lost 5 bases, leaving 15 bases of the junction unmatched. The CDR3 loop reads CASSPPPSGQGVEAFF. The DNA of the CDR3 is TGTGCCAGCAGTCCACCGCCTTCGGGACAGGGTGTCGAAGCTTTCTTT.

The chain employs TRBV2 and TRBJ2-7; TRBD2 aligns across 10 bases. The trim removed 6 bases at V and 6 bases at J, leaving 14 bases unmatched. CDR3 length: 16 amino acids. The V gene's germline CDR1 is SNHLY and CDR2 FYNNEI. The CDR3 sequence: CASRLRSAGGPLEQYF. The DNA of the CDR3 is TGTGCCAGCAGGTTGAGGTCAGCGGGAGGGCCTCTCGAGCAGTACTTC.

The chain joins TRBV4-1 to TRBJ2-7; a possible D gene is TRBD2 (5 bases). Deletions cut 1 base from V and 4 bases from J, with 11 bases between. The germline CDR1 and CDR2 sequences are MGHRA and YSYEKL. The length of the CDR3 is 14 residues. CDR3 nucleotide sequence: TGCGCCAGCAGCCAAGCGGGGTTTGGGTACGAGCAGTACTTC. Protein: CASSQAGFGYEQYF.